These 6 T cell receptor beta chains were all obtained from the same sample, sequenced in a study of blood T cell repertoires in COVID-19 (dated by TCRdb to the early 2020s). Libraries came from the immunoSEQ multiplex PCR assay. The table was pulled from immuneACCESS by TCRdb, which kept in-frame rearrangements only. Such tables lose some clones; where checked, under half of the loss comes from unresolved V genes, and the rest has no known cause. The sample data list about 380,000 clones, and around 87% of these were observed just once. 1.3% of the sample is held by the ten biggest clonotypes. The sample comprised PBMCs or T cells enriched from blood (not recorded which). The source is a man younger than 40 who had recovered from COVID-19.

The chain has TRBV7-9 and TRBJ1-1; TRBD1 matches 9 bases. Germline V gives CDR1 SEHNR, CDR2 FQNEAQ (reference sequence). The CDR3 is made up of 18 amino acids. The junction had 16 bases not matched to a gene; V was cut back by 5 bases and J by 3 bases. The CDR3 loop is CASSLIKTGTGRDTEAFF. In DNA form, the CDR3 reads TGTGCCAGCAGCCTCATCAAGACCGGGACAGGGAGAGACACTGAAGCTTTCTTT.

The chain carries TRBV7-2 and TRBJ1-3; D is unresolved. V lost 1 base and J 0 bases, leaving 7 bases between the germline ends. Germline-derived CDR1 and CDR2 are SGHTA and FQGNSA. This CDR3 is built from 15 residues. The CDR3, as DNA: TGTGCCAGCAGCTTAGGAGGTAGCTCTGGAAACACCATATATTTT. Translation: CASSLGGSSGNTIYF.

The J gene is TRBJ1-5, the V gene TRBV27; D perhaps matches TRBD1 (6 bases). Trimming took off 6 bases at V and 3 bases at J, with 18 bases between the two ends. The CDR3 sequence is 16 residues long. Looked up from germline, CDR1 is MNHEY and CDR2 is SMNVEV (reference sequence). The CDR3 nucleotides are TGTGCCAGCAGGGAGAGGGGGACACTTTTCAATCAGCCCCAGCATTTT. Encoded protein: CASRERGTLFNQPQHF.

This chain connects TRBV5-8 to TRBJ1-3; TRBD1 aligns across 7 bases. Germline CDR1 is SGHTS and CDR2 is YDEGEE. CDR3 size: 16 residues. V lost 4 bases and J lost 2; bases outside the gene matches: 9. CDR3 residues: CASSQGQGVTGNTIYF. As DNA, the CDR3 is TGTGCCAGCAGCCAGGGGCAGGGGGTTACTGGAAACACCATATATTTT.

The gene calls are TRBV4-3 and TRBJ1-4, with a weak D call TRBD1 (6 bases). Trimming left V 1 base short and J 7 bases short, with 13 bases between. The CDR3 runs to 15 residues. Germline V gene data show CDR1 as LGHNA and CDR2 as YSLEER. This CDR3 reads CASSQVGQGTEKLFF. The DNA of the CDR3 is TGCGCCAGCAGCCAAGTGGGGCAGGGGACTGAAAAACTGTTTTTT.

The chain is built from TRBV5-1 and TRBJ2-7; 11 bases are a match to TRBD1. The germline CDR1 and CDR2 sequences are SGHRS and YFSETQ. This CDR3 region has 15 residues. Trimming took 5 bases from V and 3 from J; bases not matched to a gene: 7. DNA of the CDR3: TGCGCCAGCAGATACTGGACAGGGGGCGGCTACGAGCAGTACTTC. It encodes CASRYWTGGGYEQYF.